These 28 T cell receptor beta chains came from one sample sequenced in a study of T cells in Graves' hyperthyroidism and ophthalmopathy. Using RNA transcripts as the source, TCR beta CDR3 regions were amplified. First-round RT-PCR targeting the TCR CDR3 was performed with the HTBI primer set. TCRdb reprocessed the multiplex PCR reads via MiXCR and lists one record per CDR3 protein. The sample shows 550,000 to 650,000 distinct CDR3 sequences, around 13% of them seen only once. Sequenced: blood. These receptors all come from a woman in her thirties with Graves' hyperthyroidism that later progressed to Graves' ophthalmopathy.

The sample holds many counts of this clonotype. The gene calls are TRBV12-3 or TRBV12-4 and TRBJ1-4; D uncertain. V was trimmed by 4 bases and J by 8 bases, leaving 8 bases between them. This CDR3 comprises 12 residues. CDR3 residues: CASSSGGEKLFF. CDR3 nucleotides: TGTGCCAGCAGTTCAGGCGGCGAAAAACTGTTTTTT.

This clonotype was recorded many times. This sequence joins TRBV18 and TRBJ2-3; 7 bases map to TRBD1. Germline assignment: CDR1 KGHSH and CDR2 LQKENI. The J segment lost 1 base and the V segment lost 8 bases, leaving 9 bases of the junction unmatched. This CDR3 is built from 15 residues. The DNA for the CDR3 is TGTGCCAGCCAAGTACAGGGGATTGGCACAGATACGCAGTATTTT. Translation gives CASQVQGIGTDTQYF. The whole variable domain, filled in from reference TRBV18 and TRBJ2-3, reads NAGVMQNPRHLVRRRGQEARLRCSPMKGHSHVYWYRQLPEEGLKFMVYLQKENIIDESGMPKERFSAEFPKEGPSILRIQQVVRGDSAAYFCASQVQGIGTDTQYFGPGTRLTVL.

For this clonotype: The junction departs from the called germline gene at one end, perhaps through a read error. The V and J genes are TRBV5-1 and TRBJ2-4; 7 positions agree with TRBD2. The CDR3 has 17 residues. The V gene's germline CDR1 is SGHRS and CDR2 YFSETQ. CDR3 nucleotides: TGTGCCAGCAGCTTAGGCTTGCCTAGCGGAACGGGAAACATTCAGTACTTC. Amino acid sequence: CASSLGLPSGTGNIQYF. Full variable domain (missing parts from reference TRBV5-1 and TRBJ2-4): KAGVTQTPRYLIKTRGQQVTLSCSPISGHRSVSWYQQTPGQGLQFLFEYFSETQRNKGNFPGRFSGRQFSNSRSEMNVSTLELGDSALYLCASSLGLPSGTGNIQYFGAGTRLSVL.

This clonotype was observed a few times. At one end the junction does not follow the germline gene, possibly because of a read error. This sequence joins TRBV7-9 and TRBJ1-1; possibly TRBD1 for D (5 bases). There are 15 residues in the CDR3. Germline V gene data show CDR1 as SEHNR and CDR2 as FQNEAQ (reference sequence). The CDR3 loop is CASSDDWTLNTEVFF. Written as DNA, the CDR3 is TGTGCCAGCAGCGACGATTGGACATTGAACACTGAAGTTTTCTTT.

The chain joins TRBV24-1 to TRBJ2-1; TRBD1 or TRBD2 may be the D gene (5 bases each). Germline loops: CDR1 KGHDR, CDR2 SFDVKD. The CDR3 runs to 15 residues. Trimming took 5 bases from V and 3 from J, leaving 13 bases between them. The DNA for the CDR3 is TGTGCCACCAGTGGGACGGGACGGATCTACAATGAGCAGTTCTTC. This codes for CATSGTGRIYNEQFF.

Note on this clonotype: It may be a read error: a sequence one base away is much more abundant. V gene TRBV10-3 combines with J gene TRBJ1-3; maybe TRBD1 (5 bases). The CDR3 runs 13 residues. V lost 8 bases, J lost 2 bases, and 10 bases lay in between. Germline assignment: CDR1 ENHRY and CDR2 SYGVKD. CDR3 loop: CAIGGITGNTIYF. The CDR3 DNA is TGTGCCATCGGGGGGATCACTGGAAACACCATATATTTT.

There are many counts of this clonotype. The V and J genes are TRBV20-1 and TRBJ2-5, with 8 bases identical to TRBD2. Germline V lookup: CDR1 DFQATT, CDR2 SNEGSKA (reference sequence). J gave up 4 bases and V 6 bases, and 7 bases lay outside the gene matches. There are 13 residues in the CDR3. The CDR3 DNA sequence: TGCAGTGCAGCGCACGGGAGGGGAGAGACCCAGTACTTC. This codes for CSAAHGRGETQYF.

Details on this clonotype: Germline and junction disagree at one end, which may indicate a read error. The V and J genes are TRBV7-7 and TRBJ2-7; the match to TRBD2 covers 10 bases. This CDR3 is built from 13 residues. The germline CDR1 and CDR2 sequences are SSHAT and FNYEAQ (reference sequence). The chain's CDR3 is CASSLEREGEQYF. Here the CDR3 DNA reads TGTGCTAGCAGCTTAGAGCGGGAGGGGGAGCAGTACTTC.

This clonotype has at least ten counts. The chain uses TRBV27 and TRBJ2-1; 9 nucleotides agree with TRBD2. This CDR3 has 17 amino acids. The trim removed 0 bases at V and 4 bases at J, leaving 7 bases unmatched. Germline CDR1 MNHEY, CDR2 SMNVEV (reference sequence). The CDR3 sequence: CASSLSPSSGAYNEQFF. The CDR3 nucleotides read TGTGCCAGCAGTTTATCACCCTCTAGCGGGGCATACAATGAGCAGTTCTTC.

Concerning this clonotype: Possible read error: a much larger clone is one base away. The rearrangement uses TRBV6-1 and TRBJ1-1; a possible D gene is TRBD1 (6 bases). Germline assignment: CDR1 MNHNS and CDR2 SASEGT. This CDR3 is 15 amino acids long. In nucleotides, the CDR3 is TGTGCCAGCAGTGGGTGGACAGAACTGAACACTGGAGCTTTCTTT. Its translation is CASSGWTELNTGAFF.

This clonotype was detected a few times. The CDR3 loop reads CASSQVPGDNEQFF. The CDR3 DNA is TGCGCCAGCAGCCAAGTGCCAGGGGACAATGAGCAGTTCTTC. This chain uses TRBV4-1 with TRBJ2-1, with D perhaps matching TRBD1 (6 bases). This CDR3 is 14 amino acids long. Germline assignment: CDR1 MGHRA and CDR2 YSYEKL. V lost 1 base to trimming and J lost 5 bases, with 9 bases between them.

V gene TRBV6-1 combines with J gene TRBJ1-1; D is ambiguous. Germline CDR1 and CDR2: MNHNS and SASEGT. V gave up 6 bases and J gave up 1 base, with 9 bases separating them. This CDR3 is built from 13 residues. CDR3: CASRRIENTEAFF. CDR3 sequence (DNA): TGTGCCAGCAGACGTATCGAGAACACTGAAGCTTTCTTT.

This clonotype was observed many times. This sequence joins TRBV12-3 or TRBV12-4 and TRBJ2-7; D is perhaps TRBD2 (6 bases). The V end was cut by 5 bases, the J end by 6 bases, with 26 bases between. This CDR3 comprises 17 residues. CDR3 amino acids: CASSLLTRWKISGEQYF. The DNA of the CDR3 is TGTGCCAGCAGTCTCTTGACTAGATGGAAGATCTCGGGCGAGCAGTACTTC.

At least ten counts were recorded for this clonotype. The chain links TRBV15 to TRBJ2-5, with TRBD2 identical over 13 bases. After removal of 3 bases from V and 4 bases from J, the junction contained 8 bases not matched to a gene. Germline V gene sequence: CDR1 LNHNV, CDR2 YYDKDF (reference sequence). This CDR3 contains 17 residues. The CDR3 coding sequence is TGTGCCACCAGCAGGGCCTTGACTAGCGGGGGGACAGAGACCCAGTACTTC. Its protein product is CATSRALTSGGTETQYF.

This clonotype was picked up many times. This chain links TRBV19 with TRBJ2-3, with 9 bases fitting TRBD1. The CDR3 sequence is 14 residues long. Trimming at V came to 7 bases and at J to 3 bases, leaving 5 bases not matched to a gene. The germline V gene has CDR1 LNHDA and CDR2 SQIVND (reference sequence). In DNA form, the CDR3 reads TGTGCCAGTAAGGTGGACAGGGGTACAGATACGCAGTATTTT. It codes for CASKVDRGTDTQYF.

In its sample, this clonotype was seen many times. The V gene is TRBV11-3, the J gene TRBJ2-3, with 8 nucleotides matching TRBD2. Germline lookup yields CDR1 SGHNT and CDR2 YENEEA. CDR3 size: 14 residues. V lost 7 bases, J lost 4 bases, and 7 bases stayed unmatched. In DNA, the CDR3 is TGTGCCAGCACCTCGACTAGCGCCTCAGATACGCAGTATTTT. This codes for CASTSTSASDTQYF.

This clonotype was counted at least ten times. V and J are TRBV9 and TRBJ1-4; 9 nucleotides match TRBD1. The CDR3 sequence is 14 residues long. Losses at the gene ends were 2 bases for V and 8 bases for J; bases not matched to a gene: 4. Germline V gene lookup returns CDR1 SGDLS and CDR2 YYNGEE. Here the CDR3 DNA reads TGTGCCAGCAGCGTGGGGACAGGGACAGAAAAACTGTTTTTT. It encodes CASSVGTGTEKLFF.

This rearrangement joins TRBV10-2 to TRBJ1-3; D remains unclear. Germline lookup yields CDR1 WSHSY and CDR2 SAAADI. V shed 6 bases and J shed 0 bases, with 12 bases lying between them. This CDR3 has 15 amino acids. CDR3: CASRVDGSSGNTIYF. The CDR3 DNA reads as TGCGCCAGCAGAGTGGACGGGAGCTCTGGAAACACCATATATTTT.

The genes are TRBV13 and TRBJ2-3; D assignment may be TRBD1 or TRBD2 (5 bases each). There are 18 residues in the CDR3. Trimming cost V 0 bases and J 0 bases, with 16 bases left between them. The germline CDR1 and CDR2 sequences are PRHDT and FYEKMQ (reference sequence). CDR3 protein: CASSLGGATSPSTDTQYF. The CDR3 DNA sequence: TGTGCCAGCAGCTTAGGCGGGGCAACTTCCCCTAGCACAGATACGCAGTATTTT.

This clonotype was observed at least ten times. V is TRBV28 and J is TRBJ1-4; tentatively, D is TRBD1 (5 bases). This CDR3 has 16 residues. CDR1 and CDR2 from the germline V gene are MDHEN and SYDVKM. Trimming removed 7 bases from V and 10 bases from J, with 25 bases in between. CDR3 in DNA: TGTGCCAGCAACCCCGCCGGGGGATCCCCCTCGGCAAAACTGTTTTTT. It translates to CASNPAGGSPSAKLFF.

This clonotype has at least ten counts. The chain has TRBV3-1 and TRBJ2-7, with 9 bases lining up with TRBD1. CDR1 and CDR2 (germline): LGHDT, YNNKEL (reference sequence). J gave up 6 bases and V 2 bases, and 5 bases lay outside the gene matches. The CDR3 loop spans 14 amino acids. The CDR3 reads CASSQRTGESEQYF. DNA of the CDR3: TGTGCCAGCAGCCAAAGGACAGGGGAAAGCGAGCAGTACTTC.

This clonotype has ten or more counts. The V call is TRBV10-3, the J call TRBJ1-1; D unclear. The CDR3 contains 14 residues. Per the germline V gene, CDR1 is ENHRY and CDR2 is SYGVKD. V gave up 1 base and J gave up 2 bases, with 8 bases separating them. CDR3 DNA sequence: TGTGCCATCAGTGAGTTGTACAGAAACACTGAAGCTTTCTTT. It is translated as CAISELYRNTEAFF.

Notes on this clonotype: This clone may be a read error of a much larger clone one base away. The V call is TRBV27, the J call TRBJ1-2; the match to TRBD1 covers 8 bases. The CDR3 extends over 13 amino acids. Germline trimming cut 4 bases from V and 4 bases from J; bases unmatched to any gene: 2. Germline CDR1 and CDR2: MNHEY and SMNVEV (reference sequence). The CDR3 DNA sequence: TGTGCCAGCAGTTCGACAGGGGCCTATGGCTACACCTTC. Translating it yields CASSSTGAYGYTF.

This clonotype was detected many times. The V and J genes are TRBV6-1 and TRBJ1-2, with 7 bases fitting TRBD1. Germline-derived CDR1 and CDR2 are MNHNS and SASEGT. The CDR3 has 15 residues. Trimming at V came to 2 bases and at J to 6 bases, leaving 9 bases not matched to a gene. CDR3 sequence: CASSEINDRVHGYTF. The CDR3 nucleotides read TGTGCCAGCAGTGAAATCAACGACAGGGTCCATGGCTACACCTTC.

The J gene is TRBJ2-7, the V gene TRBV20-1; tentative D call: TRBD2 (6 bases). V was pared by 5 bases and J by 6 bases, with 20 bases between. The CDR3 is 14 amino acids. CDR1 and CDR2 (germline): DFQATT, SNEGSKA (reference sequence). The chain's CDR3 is CSALPGPGDGEQYF. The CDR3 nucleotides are TGCAGTGCTCTTCCGGGACCGGGGGACGGCGAGCAGTACTTC.

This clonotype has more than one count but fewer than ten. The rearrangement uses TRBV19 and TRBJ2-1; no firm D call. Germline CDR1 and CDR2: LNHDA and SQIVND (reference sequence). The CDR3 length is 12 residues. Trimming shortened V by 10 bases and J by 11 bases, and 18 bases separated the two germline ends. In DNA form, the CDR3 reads TGTGCCACGATGAATGGGATCGGACAGCAGTTCTTC. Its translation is CATMNGIGQQFF.

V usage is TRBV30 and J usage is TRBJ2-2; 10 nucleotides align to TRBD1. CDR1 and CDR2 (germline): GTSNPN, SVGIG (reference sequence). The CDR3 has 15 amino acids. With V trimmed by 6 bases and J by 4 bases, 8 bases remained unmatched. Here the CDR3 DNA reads TGTGCCTGTTCCGGGACAGGGGAAAGCACCGGGGAGCTGTTTTTT. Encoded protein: CACSGTGESTGELFF.

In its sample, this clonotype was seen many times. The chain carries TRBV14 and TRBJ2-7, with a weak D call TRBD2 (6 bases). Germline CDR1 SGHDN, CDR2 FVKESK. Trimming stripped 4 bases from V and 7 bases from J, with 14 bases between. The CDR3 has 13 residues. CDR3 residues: CASSPRGREEQYF. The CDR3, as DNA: TGTGCCAGCAGCCCAAGGGGACGGGAGGAGCAGTACTTC. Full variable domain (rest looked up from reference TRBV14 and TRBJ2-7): EAGVTQFPSHSVIEKGQTVTLRCDPISGHDNLYWYRRVMGKEIKFLLHFVKESKQDESGMPNNRFLAERTGGTYSTLKVQPAELEDSGVYFCASSPRGREEQYFGPGTRLTVT.